Shown below are 10 T cell receptor beta chains from a single sample sequenced in a study of blood T cell repertoires in COVID-19. TCRdb's copy holds only in-frame clones and misses some; the assay was immunoSEQ multiplex PCR. The repertoire holds tens of thousands of clones, with 90% as singletons. The sample consisted of peripheral blood. The receptors derive from a human donor in a cohort sampled during active COVID-19.

This chain connects TRBV5-1 to TRBJ2-3, with D possibly matching TRBD2 (5 bases). V gave up 0 bases and J gave up 4 bases, with 9 bases separating them. Germline V gene data show CDR1 as SGHRS and CDR2 as YFSETQ. The CDR3 length is 14 residues. The CDR3 coding sequence is TGCGCCAGCAGCTTGGCGCGGGTCGCAGATACGCAGTATTTT. It is translated as CASSLARVADTQYF.

The chain carries TRBV9 and TRBJ2-1; D might be TRBD2 (5 bases). The germline V gene has CDR1 SGDLS and CDR2 YYNGEE. Trimming pared 0 bases from V and 7 bases from J, leaving 11 bases between. The CDR3 is 14 amino acids. This chain's CDR3 is CASSVDSRANEQFF. DNA for the CDR3: TGTGCCAGCAGCGTAGACTCGCGGGCTAATGAGCAGTTCTTC. The full variable domain, in which reference TRBV9 and TRBJ2-1 provide the parts outside the CDR3, is DSGVTQTPKHLITATGQRVTLRCSPRSGDLSVYWYQQSLDQGLQFLIQYYNGEERAKGNILERFSAQQFPDLHSELNLSSLELGDSALYFCASSVDSRANEQFFGPGTRLTVL.

Written as DNA, the CDR3 is TGTGCCAGCAGCTTAGCGGGGGGGCCCGTAGACATTCAGTACTTC. Translating it yields CASSLAGGPVDIQYF. The rearrangement joins TRBV11-1 to TRBJ2-4; possible D gene TRBD2, 7 bases. The CDR3 is 15 amino acids. V lost 0 bases, J lost 8 bases, and 14 bases lay in between. Germline loops: CDR1 SGHAT, CDR2 FQDESV (reference sequence).

The chain joins TRBV27 to TRBJ2-5; the match to TRBD1 covers 7 bases. The CDR3 runs to 15 residues. J gave up 5 bases and V 6 bases, and 12 bases lay outside the gene matches. Per the germline V gene, CDR1 is MNHEY and CDR2 is SMNVEV (reference sequence). This CDR3 reads CASRTNRGWEETQYF. CDR3 nucleotide sequence: TGTGCCAGCAGGACTAACAGGGGCTGGGAGGAGACCCAGTACTTC.

Written as DNA, the CDR3 is TGCGCCAGCAGCATGGGGGGCGGTAATACGCAGTATTTT. Translated, it gives CASSMGGGNTQYF. The chain employs TRBV5-1 and TRBJ2-3, with D possibly being TRBD1 or TRBD2 (6 bases each). Germline-derived CDR1 and CDR2 are SGHRS and YFSETQ. Trimming stripped 4 bases from V and 7 bases from J, with 13 bases between. This CDR3 spans 13 amino acids.

The rearrangement uses TRBV28 and TRBJ1-5, with D uncertain. Trimming pared 3 bases from V and 9 bases from J, leaving 12 bases between. CDR1 and CDR2 from the germline V gene are MDHEN and SYDVKM. There are 13 residues in the CDR3. The CDR3 protein is CASSFNTGWPQHF. The DNA for the CDR3 is TGTGCCAGCAGTTTCAATACGGGGTGGCCCCAGCATTTT. Full variable domain (rest looked up from reference TRBV28 and TRBJ1-5): DVKVTQSSRYLVKRTGEKVFLECVQDMDHENMFWYRQDPGLGLRLIYFSYDVKMKEKGDIPEGYSVSREKKERFSLILESASTNQTSMYLCASSFNTGWPQHFGDGTRLSIL.

The rearrangement links TRBV7-9 to TRBJ1-4; 7 nucleotides agree with TRBD1. Germline CDR1 SEHNR, CDR2 FQNEAQ (reference sequence). The V and J ends lost 2 bases and 5 bases, in that order; junction bases with no gene match: 5. The CDR3 totals 15 residues. DNA for the CDR3: TGTGCCAGCAGCTTACCACTGACAGGGAATGAAAAACTGTTTTTT. Translating gives CASSLPLTGNEKLFF.

The chain employs TRBV10-3 and TRBJ1-5; no definite D call. Trimming removed 11 bases at V and 0 bases at J, with 11 bases between. CDR1 and CDR2 (germline): ENHRY, SYGVKD. The CDR3 contains 13 residues. The CDR3 region is CAVQSYSNQPQHF. CDR3 in DNA: TGTGCCGTTCAGTCTTATAGCAATCAGCCCCAGCATTTT.

This chain connects TRBV4-1 to TRBJ2-7; D ambiguous. The CDR3 is made up of 17 amino acids. The V gene's germline CDR1 is MGHRA and CDR2 YSYEKL. V was clipped by 1 base and J by 0 bases, with 16 bases between them. The chain's CDR3 is CASSQAVRQVYSYEQYF. CDR3 bases: TGCGCCAGCAGCCAAGCTGTCCGGCAGGTCTACTCCTACGAGCAGTACTTC.

This chain connects TRBV6-6 to TRBJ2-7, with 9 bases that match TRBD1. Germline V gene sequence: CDR1 MNHNY, CDR2 SVGAGI (reference sequence). This CDR3 has 15 residues. The trim removed 5 bases at V and 4 bases at J, leaving 9 bases unmatched. Written as DNA, the CDR3 is TGTGCCAGCAGTCCCGGACAGGGGTTTCGGTACGAGCAGTACTTC. Its translation is CASSPGQGFRYEQYF.